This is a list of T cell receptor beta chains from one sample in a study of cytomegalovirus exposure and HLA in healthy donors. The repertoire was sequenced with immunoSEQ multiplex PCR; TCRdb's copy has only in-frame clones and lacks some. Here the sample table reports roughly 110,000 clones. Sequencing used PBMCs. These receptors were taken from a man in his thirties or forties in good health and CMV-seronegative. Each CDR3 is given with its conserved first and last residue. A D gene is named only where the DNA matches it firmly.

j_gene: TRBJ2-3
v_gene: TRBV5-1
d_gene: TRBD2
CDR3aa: CASSISGGGGRDTQYF
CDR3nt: TGCGCCAGCAGTATTAGCGGGGGGGGCGGGAGAGATACGCAGTATTTT

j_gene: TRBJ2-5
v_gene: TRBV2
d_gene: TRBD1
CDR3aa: CASSEATGREETQYF
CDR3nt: TGTGCCAGCAGTGAAGCGACAGGGAGAGAAGAGACCCAGTACTTC

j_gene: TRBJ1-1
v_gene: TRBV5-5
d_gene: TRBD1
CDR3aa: CASSSEFTGAGTEAFF
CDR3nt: TGTGCCAGCAGTTCGGAATTCACAGGGGCCGGCACTGAAGCTTTCTTT

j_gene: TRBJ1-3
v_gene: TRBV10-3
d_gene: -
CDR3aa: CAISGWQGISGNTIYF
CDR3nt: TGTGCCATCAGTGGGTGGCAGGGGATTTCTGGAAACACCATATATTTT

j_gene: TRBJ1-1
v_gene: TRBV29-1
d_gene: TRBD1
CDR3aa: CSVELAGGAFF
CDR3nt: TGCAGCGTTGAACTGGCAGGGGGGGCTTTCTTT

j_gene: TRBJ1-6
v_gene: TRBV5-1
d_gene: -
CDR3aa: CASTSKGGEGFNSPLHF
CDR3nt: TGCGCCAGCACCTCCAAAGGGGGGGAGGGTTTTAATTCACCCCTCCACTTT

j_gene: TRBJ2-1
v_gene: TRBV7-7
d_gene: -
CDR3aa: CASSLLGANEQFF
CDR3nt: TGTGCCAGCAGCCTTCTGGGGGCGAATGAGCAGTTCTTC

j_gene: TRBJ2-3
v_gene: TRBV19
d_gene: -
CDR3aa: CASSIPRGSTDTQYF
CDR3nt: TGTGCCAGTAGTATACCCAGGGGTAGTACAGATACGCAGTATTTT

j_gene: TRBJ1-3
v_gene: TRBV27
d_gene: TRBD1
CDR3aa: CASSLQGLGNTIYF
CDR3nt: TGTGCCAGCAGTCTACAGGGGCTCGGAAACACCATATATTTT

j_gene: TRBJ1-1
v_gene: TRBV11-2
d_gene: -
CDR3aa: CASSLGENTEAFF
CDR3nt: TGTGCCAGCAGCTTAGGCGAGAACACTGAAGCTTTCTTT

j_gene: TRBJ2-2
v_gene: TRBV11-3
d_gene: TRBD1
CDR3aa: CASSPRDRVAGELFF
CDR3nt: TGTGCCAGCAGCCCCCGGGACAGGGTCGCCGGGGAGCTGTTTTTT

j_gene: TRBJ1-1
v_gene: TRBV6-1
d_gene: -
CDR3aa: CASSEDWGVNTEAFF
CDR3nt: TGTGCCAGCAGTGAAGACTGGGGAGTGAACACTGAAGCTTTCTTT

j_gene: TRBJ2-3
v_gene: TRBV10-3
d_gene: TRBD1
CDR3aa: CAITGTGRADTQYF
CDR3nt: TGTGCCATCACCGGGACAGGGAGGGCAGATACGCAGTATTTT

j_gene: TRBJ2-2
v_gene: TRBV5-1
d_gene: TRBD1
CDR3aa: CASTMGGQGPGELFF
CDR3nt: TGCGCCAGCACCATGGGGGGACAGGGGCCCGGGGAGCTGTTTTTT

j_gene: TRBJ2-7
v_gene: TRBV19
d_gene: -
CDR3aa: CASSPPGTLNYEQYF
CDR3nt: TGTGCCAGTAGCCCTCCCGGGACACTGAACTACGAGCAGTACTTC

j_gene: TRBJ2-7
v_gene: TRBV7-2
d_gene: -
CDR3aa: CASSLVPFGGGLRYEQYF
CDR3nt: TGTGCCAGCAGCTTAGTCCCTTTTGGGGGGGGCCTGCGGTACGAGCAGTACTTC

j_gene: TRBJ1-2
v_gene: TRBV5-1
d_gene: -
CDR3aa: CASSFKGGSNYGYTF
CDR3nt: TGCGCCAGCAGCTTCAAAGGCGGATCTAACTATGGCTACACCTTC

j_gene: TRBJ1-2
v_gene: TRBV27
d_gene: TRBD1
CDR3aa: CASRKTGSVRGYTF
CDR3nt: TGTGCCAGCCGGAAGACAGGGTCGGTGCGGGGCTACACCTTC